This TCR beta chain was identified during a study of Ad26.COV2.S vaccination and SARS-CoV-2 variants. Findings and limits, study-wide: For non-spike TCRs, breadth in vaccine recipients resembled that in placebo recipients.

This clone was seen a few times. Its antigen is currently unknown. The assay was immunoSEQ multiplex PCR, and TCRdb's table has in-frame clones only and misses some. The sample consists of roughly 40,000 clones, around 83% of them appearing once. V shed 4 bases, J shed 9 bases, and the junction held 11 bases outside the gene matches. The CDR3 runs to 16 residues. CDR1 and CDR2 (germline): MNHEY, SMNVEV (reference sequence). The rearrangement uses TRBV27 and TRBJ1-4; 10 bases align to TRBD1. This clonotype was sampled from a human donor who had recovered from COVID-19. This specimen was peripheral blood, taken after recovery from COVID-19. CDR3 amino acids: CASSSRGQGYGQKLFF. CDR3 DNA: TGTGCCAGCAGTTCTAGGGGACAGGGGTATGGGCAAAAACTGTTTTTT.